A selection of T cell receptor beta chains follows, all from one sample in a study of blood T cell repertoires in COVID-19. TCRdb's table, derived via immunoSEQ multiplex PCR, lists solely in-frame clones and lacks some. In the table there are around 460,000 clones, 80% to 90% of which are singletons. Sequencing was carried out using peripheral blood. The receptors were sampled from a man younger than 30 with COVID-19, enrolled during active disease. CDR3s include the opening cysteine and the closing phenylalanine or tryptophan. Each record gives: D gene, V gene, J gene, clone size, CDR3 protein, CDR3 DNA. D genes are given only for firm matches. Expanded clones are given a class, and other clones once, few, many or no size at all.

d_call: TRBD1; v_call: TRBV19; j_call: TRBJ2-2; clone_size: -; cdr3_aa: CASSIGDRDSGELFF; cdr3_nt: TGTGCCAGTAGTATTGGGGACAGGGACTCCGGGGAGCTGTTTTTT
d_call: TRBD1; v_call: TRBV5-1; j_call: TRBJ1-3; clone_size: -; cdr3_aa: CASRFGDREYGNTIYF; cdr3_nt: TGCGCCAGCAGATTCGGGGACAGGGAATATGGAAACACCATATATTTT
d_call: -; v_call: TRBV7-2; j_call: TRBJ1-4; clone_size: -; cdr3_aa: CASSLVQTPNEKLFF; cdr3_nt: TGTGCCAGCAGCTTAGTACAGACCCCTAATGAAAAACTGTTTTTT
d_call: -; v_call: TRBV2; j_call: TRBJ2-7; clone_size: once; cdr3_aa: CASSEQGKTYEQYF; cdr3_nt: TGTGCCAGCAGTGAACAGGGGAAGACCTACGAGCAGTACTTC
d_call: TRBD1; v_call: TRBV9; j_call: TRBJ2-7; clone_size: -; cdr3_aa: CASSEGTGGAGEQYF; cdr3_nt: TGTGCCAGCAGCGAGGGGACAGGGGGCGCCGGCGAGCAGTACTTC
d_call: TRBD1; v_call: TRBV25-1; j_call: TRBJ2-2; clone_size: -; cdr3_aa: CASRSAGGSGELFF; cdr3_nt: TGTGCCAGCAGGTCGGCAGGGGGTTCCGGGGAGCTGTTTTTT
d_call: TRBD2; v_call: TRBV24-1; j_call: TRBJ2-3; clone_size: few; cdr3_aa: CATRDGATSGKDTQYF; cdr3_nt: TGTGCCACTCGGGATGGGGCGACTAGCGGGAAAGATACGCAGTATTTT
d_call: -; v_call: TRBV19; j_call: TRBJ1-2; clone_size: -; cdr3_aa: CASSRDLTHGYTF; cdr3_nt: TGTGCCAGTAGTAGAGACTTAACTCATGGCTACACCTTC
d_call: -; v_call: TRBV2; j_call: TRBJ2-3; clone_size: -; cdr3_aa: CASSVRLASTDTQYF; cdr3_nt: TGTGCCAGCAGTGTGCGGCTAGCTAGCACAGATACGCAGTATTTT
d_call: TRBD2; v_call: TRBV7-6; j_call: TRBJ2-1; clone_size: -; cdr3_aa: CASIQGGGSGSSYNEQFF; cdr3_nt: TGTGCCAGCATCCAGGGGGGTGGTAGCGGGAGTTCCTACAATGAGCAGTTCTTC
d_call: -; v_call: TRBV12-3/TRBV12-4; j_call: TRBJ2-5; clone_size: -; cdr3_aa: CASSFRGEETQYF; cdr3_nt: TGTGCCAGCAGTTTTCGGGGTGAGGAGACCCAGTACTTC
d_call: TRBD1; v_call: TRBV2; j_call: TRBJ1-3; clone_size: once; cdr3_aa: CASSPQGPSSGNTIYF; cdr3_nt: TGTGCCAGCAGTCCACAGGGGCCGAGCTCTGGAAACACCATATATTTT